There are many counts of the clone carrying this T cell receptor beta chain. The data are from a study of CD8 T cells in ankylosing spondylitis. A quantitative 5'-RACE method, one with molecular barcodes, was used to make TCR beta libraries. TCRdb ran MiXCR on the 5' RACE reads and lists one entry per CDR3 protein. The data hold 200,000 to 300,000 distinct CDR3 sequences, with less than 9.5% observed a single time. The clonotype originates from a female donor with ankylosing spondylitis or in good health (not recorded which). Sequenced sample: blood, either unsorted or a sorted T cell fraction (not recorded which).

CDR3 DNA sequence: TGTGCCAGCAGTTACTCGAAGGGCAACAGGGGAAGGGTCTCTGGGGCCAACGTCCTGACTTTC. It yields the protein CASSYSKGNRGRVSGANVLTF. The chain couples TRBV6-2 or TRBV6-3 to TRBJ2-6; 7 bases agree with TRBD1. Germline V gene lookup returns CDR1 MNHEY and CDR2 SVGEGT. Germline trimming cut 0 bases from V and 0 bases from J; bases unmatched to any gene: 14. CDR3 length equals 21 residues.